This T cell receptor beta chain appears in the sequencing data of a study of CXCR3-negative and CXCR3-positive naive CD8 T cells. Study as a whole: Cumulative TRB read yield was roughly 140 million, averaging about 1.5 +/- 0.3 million per library.

As for this clonotype: The antigen is unknown.

TRB cDNA was prepared as libraries by UMI-labeled 5' RACE. One entry per CDR3 protein, without DNA, is what TCRdb gives after re-calling the 5' RACE reads. Its table lists tens of thousands of distinct CDR3 sequences. CDR3 length: 16 amino acids. CDR1 and CDR2 (germline): MNHEY, SMNVEV (reference sequence). Findings of the study overall: TRB CDR3 properties were used to infer TCR strength, and surface CD5 was comparable between naive subsets.

The sequenced sample was naive CXCR3- CD8+ T cells from blood. Subset reported: CD45RO-CCR7+CD27+CD95- naive CD8+ T cells lacking CXCR3 (TNR3-). The V and J genes are TRBV27 and TRBJ2-2; the TCRdb call, TRBD1, lacks DNA for checking. This sequence originates from a human donor in good health. Some clones in this sample may be carry-over from other donors' samples. The CDR3: CASSMTGPLGTGELFF.